The sequence of this T cell receptor beta chain was determined in a study of vaccination effects on CD4 cells after COVID-19. Upon completion of approximately ten days in culture, CD4+ T cells were isolated. The participants, recipients of two vaccine doses, got either BNT162b2 or mRNA-1273. None of the vaccinated had previously contracted SARS-CoV-2, and their nucleocapsid antibodies tested negative. The study's findings and limits: Early post-infection timepoints were absent, and convalescent patients were few.

Germline V lookup: CDR1 MNHEY, CDR2 SMNVEV (reference sequence). The length of the CDR3 is 13 residues. V lost 4 bases and J lost 4; bases outside the gene matches: 1. This table comes from immunoSEQ multiplex PCR, and its TCRdb copy is limited to in-frame clones, with some not included. The sample records fewer than 60,000 clones, around four fifths being singletons. This clone was recorded a few times. Its antigen is undetermined. The receptor's source is a human donor who received a COVID-19 vaccine. This sample comprised CD4+ T cells from PBMCs cultured without peptide, obtained after COVID-19 vaccination. This chain connects TRBV27 to TRBJ1-2; 9 nucleotides line up with TRBD1. This chain's CDR3 is CASSSGQGYGYTF. The DNA for the CDR3 is TGTGCCAGCAGTTCGGGACAGGGCTATGGCTACACCTTC.